These T cell receptor beta chains were read from a single sample in a study of cytomegalovirus exposure and HLA in healthy donors. Generated by immunoSEQ multiplex PCR, the TCRdb table keeps only in-frame clones and is missing some. In the table there are around 130,000 clones, over 70% of which are singletons. Sequenced input: PBMCs. The source is a man in his thirties or forties in good health and CMV-seronegative. Each CDR3 is given with its conserved first and last residue. D genes are given only for firm matches. A clone size is listed for some rows: how often the clone was seen (once, few, many), or a class if it is expanded.

D gene	V gene	clone size	J gene	CDR3 DNA	CDR3 protein
TRBD2	TRBV7-3	NA	TRBJ2-3	TGTGCCAGCAGCTCGACAGCTTACAGCGGGGGGTACACAGATACGCAGTATTTT	CASSSTAYSGGYTDTQYF
NA	TRBV6-5	once	TRBJ2-3	TGTGCCAGCAGTTACTCGCGGGGTACAGATACGCAGTATTTT	CASSYSRGTDTQYF
TRBD2	TRBV4-3	NA	TRBJ2-7	TGCGCCAGCAGCCTTTGGGGGACTAGCGATTCCGAGCAGTACTTC	CASSLWGTSDSEQYF
NA	TRBV5-1	once	TRBJ2-7	TGCGCCAGCAGCGGGCCAGACCTACGCGAGCAGTACTTC	CASSGPDLREQYF
NA	TRBV30	NA	TRBJ1-5	TGTGCCTGGGCCCTGGACAGTAATCAGCCCCAGCATTTT	CAWALDSNQPQHF
NA	TRBV27	NA	TRBJ2-7	TGTGCCAGCAGTTTCTGGCAGGGGCCTAAGTCCTACGAGCAGTACTTC	CASSFWQGPKSYEQYF
TRBD2	TRBV28	NA	TRBJ2-3	TGTGCCAGCAGTCGTAGCGGGAGGGTCACAGATACGCAGTATTTT	CASSRSGRVTDTQYF
NA	TRBV7-9	once	TRBJ2-1	TGTGCCAGCAGCTTCGGACAGCCGTACAATGAGCAGTTCTTC	CASSFGQPYNEQFF
TRBD1	TRBV19	NA	TRBJ1-5	TGTGCCAGTAGGGCACAGGGGGCTCCTAATCAGCCCCAGCATTTT	CASRAQGAPNQPQHF
NA	TRBV7-6	NA	TRBJ2-7	TGTGCCAGCAGCTTGAGCGGATCCTACGAGCAGTACTTC	CASSLSGSYEQYF
NA	TRBV7-2	once	TRBJ1-2	TGTGCCAGCAGCTCATACAGGGCGGATGGCTACACCTTC	CASSSYRADGYTF
NA	TRBV4-1	NA	TRBJ2-2	TGCGCCAGCAGCCAGGCGGTTTTAGCGGACAACACCGGGGAGCTGTTTTTT	CASSQAVLADNTGELFF
NA	TRBV7-2	NA	TRBJ1-2	TGTGCCAGCAGCTTACGGGGGTCCTATGGCTACACCTTC	CASSLRGSYGYTF
NA	TRBV7-2	few	TRBJ2-5	TGTGCCAGCAGTACAGGGATTCGGGAGACCCAGTACTTC	CASSTGIRETQYF
TRBD1	TRBV5-1	NA	TRBJ1-2	TGCGCCAGCAGCTTGGAGGGCAGGGGGCATGGCTACACCTTC	CASSLEGRGHGYTF
NA	TRBV4-3	NA	TRBJ2-3	TGCGCCAGCAGCCAACTAGATACGCAGTATTTT	CASSQLDTQYF
NA	TRBV5-4	NA	TRBJ1-4	TGTGCCAGCAGCTTTAGAGGGAATGAAAAACTGTTTTTT	CASSFRGNEKLFF
TRBD2	TRBV2	NA	TRBJ2-3	TGTGCCAGCGTGTGGGGTCGTTTTGCGGGAGTAGGGGATACGCAGTATTTT	CASVWGRFAGVGDTQYF
TRBD1	TRBV25-1	once	TRBJ1-1	TGTGCCAGCAGTGGCCGGGACAGGGGTATCGCTGAAGCTTTCTTT	CASSGRDRGIAEAFF
TRBD2	TRBV6-1	NA	TRBJ2-7	TGTGCCAGCCTGCGGGGGGCTAACTCCTACGAGCAGTACTTC	CASLRGANSYEQYF
NA	TRBV10-3	NA	TRBJ2-5	TGTGCCATCAGTGACCCGGTTACCCGAAACCAAGAGACCCAGTACTTC	CAISDPVTRNQETQYF
NA	TRBV30	NA	TRBJ2-3	TGTGCCTGGAGATACAGTTCTAGCACAGATACGCAGTATTTT	CAWRYSSSTDTQYF
NA	TRBV4-2	NA	TRBJ2-1	TGTGCCAGCAGCCAAGACAGGGCCTACCAAATGGGTGAGCAGTTCTTC	CASSQDRAYQMGEQFF
TRBD1	TRBV7-2	NA	TRBJ1-2	TGTGCCAGCAGCATCCTGACAGGGGAACCCTATGGCTACACCTTC	CASSILTGEPYGYTF
NA	TRBV5-1	NA	TRBJ2-3	TGCGCCAGCAGCCACCTGCAGGGAACGGATACGCAGTATTTT	CASSHLQGTDTQYF
NA	TRBV28	NA	TRBJ2-7	TGTGCCAGCAGTTTAGACTACTCCTACGAGCAGTACTTC	CASSLDYSYEQYF
NA	TRBV25-1	once	TRBJ2-7	TGTGCCAGCAGTGAATTCGGACAGTCCTACGAGCAGTACTTC	CASSEFGQSYEQYF
TRBD2	TRBV14	NA	TRBJ2-1	TGTGCCAGCAGCCGGACTAGCGGGGGGGTTTATAATGAGCAGTTCTTC	CASSRTSGGVYNEQFF
TRBD1	TRBV27	NA	TRBJ1-5	TGTGCCAGCAGTTCAGGGACAGGACCAAATCAGCCCCAGCATTTT	CASSSGTGPNQPQHF
NA	TRBV28	NA	TRBJ1-6	TGTGCCAGCACTTCGACAAGAAATTCACCCCTCCACTTT	CASTSTRNSPLHF
TRBD2	TRBV19	NA	TRBJ2-1	TGTGCCAGTAGTGTGGGACTAGGATCGAATGAGCAGTTCTTC	CASSVGLGSNEQFF
NA	TRBV28	NA	TRBJ1-6	TGTGCCAGCAGTTTTCGGGTCCATAATTCACCCCTCCACTTT	CASSFRVHNSPLHF
TRBD1	TRBV10-3	NA	TRBJ2-5	TGTGCCATCAGTGAAGAGGGACAGGGGACAGCGGGAGTGCGGGAGACCCAGTACTTC	CAISEEGQGTAGVRETQYF
NA	TRBV11-3	NA	TRBJ2-1	TGTGCCAGCAGCTTAGTCTTTGGCGGCGAGCAGTTCTTC	CASSLVFGGEQFF
TRBD2	TRBV5-1	few	TRBJ2-3	TGCGCCAGCAGCCCCACCTTCCGCGGGAGGGCGGCCGATACGCAGTATTTT	CASSPTFRGRAADTQYF
TRBD1	TRBV10-3	NA	TRBJ2-6	TGTGCCATCAGTGAGTCTGTTCCGGGGACAGGGGGCGCTGGGGCCAACGTCCTGACTTTC	CAISESVPGTGGAGANVLTF
TRBD1	TRBV7-3	few	TRBJ2-1	TGTGCCAGCAGCTTAGGACAGGGCACCTACAATGAGCAGTTCTTC	CASSLGQGTYNEQFF
NA	TRBV6-5	NA	TRBJ1-2	TGTGCCAGCAGTTATGAGGGGGATGGCTACACCTTC	CASSYEGDGYTF
NA	TRBV23-1	NA	TRBJ2-7	TGCGCCAGCAGTCAGCATTCCACCAGGGGGCGGGGGGAGCAGTACTTC	CASSQHSTRGRGEQYF
TRBD2	TRBV29-1	NA	TRBJ2-2	TGCAGCGTTGAATCAGTGGGTGGGGAGGGCACCGGGGAGCTGTTTTTT	CSVESVGGEGTGELFF
TRBD2	TRBV7-2	NA	TRBJ2-7	TGTGCCAGCAGCTTAGACACTAGCGTAGCCTACGAGCAGTACTTC	CASSLDTSVAYEQYF
NA	TRBV29-1	NA	TRBJ1-1	TGCAGCGTAGCCGTGGGGGCGGTTAACACTGAAGCTTTCTTT	CSVAVGAVNTEAFF
NA	TRBV27	NA	TRBJ2-3	TGTGCCAGCAGTTTAACTCGCACAGATACGCAGTATTTT	CASSLTRTDTQYF
TRBD2	TRBV5-1	NA	TRBJ2-1	TGCGCCAGCAGCTTGGTAGGGACTAGCGGGCGGAATGAGCAGTTCTTC	CASSLVGTSGRNEQFF
NA	TRBV5-4	once	TRBJ1-2	TGTGCCAGCAGCCGACAGCCTAACTATGGCTACACCTTC	CASSRQPNYGYTF
NA	TRBV7-9	NA	TRBJ2-1	TGTGCCAGCAGCCCGCTGGACAGTCGGAATGAGCAGTTCTTC	CASSPLDSRNEQFF
TRBD2	TRBV7-2	NA	TRBJ2-1	TGTGCCAGCAGCCCCTGGACTAGCAGCAATGAGCAGTTCTTC	CASSPWTSSNEQFF
TRBD1	TRBV30	NA	TRBJ1-3	TGTGCCTGGAGTAGGGACAGGGCGTCTGGAAACACCATATATTTT	CAWSRDRASGNTIYF
TRBD2	TRBV4-2	few	TRBJ2-5	TGTGCCAGCAGCCAAGAGAGCGGGAGGGTTAGAGAGACCCAGTACTTC	CASSQESGRVRETQYF